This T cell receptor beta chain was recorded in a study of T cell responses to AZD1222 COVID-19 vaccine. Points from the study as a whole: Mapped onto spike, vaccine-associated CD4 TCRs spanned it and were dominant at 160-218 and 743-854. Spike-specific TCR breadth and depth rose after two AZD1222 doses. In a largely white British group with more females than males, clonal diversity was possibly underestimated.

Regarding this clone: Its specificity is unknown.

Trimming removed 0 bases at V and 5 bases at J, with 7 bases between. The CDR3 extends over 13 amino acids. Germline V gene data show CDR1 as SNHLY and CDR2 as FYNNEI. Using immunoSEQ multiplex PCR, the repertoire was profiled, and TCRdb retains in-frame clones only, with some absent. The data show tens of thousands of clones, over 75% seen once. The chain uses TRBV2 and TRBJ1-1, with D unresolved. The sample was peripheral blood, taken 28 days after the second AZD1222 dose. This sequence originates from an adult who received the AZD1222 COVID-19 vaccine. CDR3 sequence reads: CASSEASGTEAFF. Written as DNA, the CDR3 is TGTGCCAGCAGTGAAGCATCGGGGACTGAAGCTTTCTTT. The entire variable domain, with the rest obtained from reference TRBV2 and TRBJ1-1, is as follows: EPEVTQTPSHQVTQMGQEVILRCVPISNHLYFYWYRQILGQKVEFLVSFYNNEISEKSEIFDDQFSVERPDGSNFTLKIRSTKLEDSAMYFCASSEASGTEAFFGQGTRLTVV.